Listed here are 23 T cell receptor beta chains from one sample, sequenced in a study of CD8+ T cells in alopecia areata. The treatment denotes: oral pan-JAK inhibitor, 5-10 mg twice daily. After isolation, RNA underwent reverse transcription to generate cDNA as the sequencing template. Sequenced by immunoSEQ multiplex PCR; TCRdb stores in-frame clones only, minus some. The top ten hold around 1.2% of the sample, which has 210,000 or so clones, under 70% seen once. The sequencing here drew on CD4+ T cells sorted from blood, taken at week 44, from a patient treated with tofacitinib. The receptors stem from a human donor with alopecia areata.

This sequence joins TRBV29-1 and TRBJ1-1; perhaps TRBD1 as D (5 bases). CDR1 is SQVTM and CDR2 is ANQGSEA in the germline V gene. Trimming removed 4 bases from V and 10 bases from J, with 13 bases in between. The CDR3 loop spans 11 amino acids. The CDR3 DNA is TGCAGCGTTGTAAGGGGCCGCGGAGCTTTCTTT. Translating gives CSVVRGRGAFF.

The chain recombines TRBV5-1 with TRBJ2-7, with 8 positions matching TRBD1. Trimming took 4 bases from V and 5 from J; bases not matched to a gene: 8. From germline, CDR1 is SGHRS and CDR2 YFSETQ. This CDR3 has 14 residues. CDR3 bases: TGCGCCAGCAGCACCGGGACAGGATTAGACGAGCAGTACTTC. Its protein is CASSTGTGLDEQYF.

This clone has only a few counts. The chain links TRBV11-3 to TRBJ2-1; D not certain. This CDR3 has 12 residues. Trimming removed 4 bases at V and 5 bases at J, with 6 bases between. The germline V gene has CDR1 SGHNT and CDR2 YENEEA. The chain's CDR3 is CASSSNNNEQFF. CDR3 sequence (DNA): TGTGCCAGCAGCTCAAACAACAATGAGCAGTTCTTC.

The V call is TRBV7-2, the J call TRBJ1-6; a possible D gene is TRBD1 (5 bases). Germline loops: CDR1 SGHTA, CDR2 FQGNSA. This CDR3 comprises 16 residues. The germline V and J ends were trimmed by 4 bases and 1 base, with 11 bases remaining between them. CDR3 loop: CASSSGSQSYNSPLHF. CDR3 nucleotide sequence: TGTGCCAGCAGCTCAGGGAGTCAGTCCTATAATTCACCCCTCCACTTT.

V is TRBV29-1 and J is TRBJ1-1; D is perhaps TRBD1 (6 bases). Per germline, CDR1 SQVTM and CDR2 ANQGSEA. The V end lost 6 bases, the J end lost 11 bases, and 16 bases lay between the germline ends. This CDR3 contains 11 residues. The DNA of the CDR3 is TGCAGCGTGCGTACAGGGTATGGGGCTTTCTTT. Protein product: CSVRTGYGAFF. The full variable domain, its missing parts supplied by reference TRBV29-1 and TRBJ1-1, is SAVISQKPSRDICQRGTSLTIQCQVDSQVTMMFWYRQQPGQSLTLIATANQGSEATYESGFVIDKFPISRPNLTFSTLTVSNMSPEDSSIYLCSVRTGYGAFFGQGTRLTVV.

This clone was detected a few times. The CDR3 spells CASSLAPENEQFF. The CDR3, as DNA: TGTGCCAGCAGCTTGGCCCCAGAGAATGAGCAGTTCTTC. This chain joins TRBV5-6 and TRBJ2-1; D is unresolved. The V gene lost 0 bases and the J gene lost 7 bases, with 8 bases spanning the gap. CDR1 SGHDT and CDR2 YYEEEE come from the germline V gene. The CDR3 is made up of 13 amino acids.

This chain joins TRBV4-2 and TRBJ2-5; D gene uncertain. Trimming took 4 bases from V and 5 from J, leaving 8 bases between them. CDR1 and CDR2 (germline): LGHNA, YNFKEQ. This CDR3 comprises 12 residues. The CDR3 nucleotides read TGTGCCAGCAGCCCAGTGGGGGAGACCCAGTACTTC. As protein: CASSPVGETQYF.

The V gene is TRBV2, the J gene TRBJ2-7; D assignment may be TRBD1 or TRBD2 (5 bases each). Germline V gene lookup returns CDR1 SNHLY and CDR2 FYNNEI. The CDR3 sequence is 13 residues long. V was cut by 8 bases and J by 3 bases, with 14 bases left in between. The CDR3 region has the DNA TGTGCCAGCGCACATGGGGACCTCTACGAGCAGTACTTC. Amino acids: CASAHGDLYEQYF.

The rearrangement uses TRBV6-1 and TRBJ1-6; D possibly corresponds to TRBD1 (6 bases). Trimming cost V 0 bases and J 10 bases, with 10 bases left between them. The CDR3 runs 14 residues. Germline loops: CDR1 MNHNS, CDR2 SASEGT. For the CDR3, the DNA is TGTGCCAGCAGTGAAGCGGCAGGGGTCTCACCCCTCCACTTT. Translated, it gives CASSEAAGVSPLHF.

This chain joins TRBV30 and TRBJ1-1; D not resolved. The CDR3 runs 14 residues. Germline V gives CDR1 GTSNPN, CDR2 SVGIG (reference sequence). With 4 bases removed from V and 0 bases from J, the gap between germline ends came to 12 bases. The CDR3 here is CAWKVGQLNTEAFF. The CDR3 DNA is TGTGCCTGGAAAGTAGGCCAGTTGAACACTGAAGCTTTCTTT.

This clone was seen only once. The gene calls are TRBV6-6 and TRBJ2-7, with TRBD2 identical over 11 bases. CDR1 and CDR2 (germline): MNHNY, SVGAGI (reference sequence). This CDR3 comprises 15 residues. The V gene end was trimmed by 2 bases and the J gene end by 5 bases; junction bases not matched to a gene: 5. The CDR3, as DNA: TGTGCCAGCAGTTACCGGGGACTAGCGGCAGACGAGCAGTACTTC. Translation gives CASSYRGLAADEQYF.

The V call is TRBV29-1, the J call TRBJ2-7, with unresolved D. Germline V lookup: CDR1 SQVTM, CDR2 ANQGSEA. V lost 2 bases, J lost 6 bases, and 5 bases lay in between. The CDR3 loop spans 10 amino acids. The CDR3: CSVESGEQYF. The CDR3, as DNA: TGCAGCGTTGAATCTGGCGAGCAGTACTTC.

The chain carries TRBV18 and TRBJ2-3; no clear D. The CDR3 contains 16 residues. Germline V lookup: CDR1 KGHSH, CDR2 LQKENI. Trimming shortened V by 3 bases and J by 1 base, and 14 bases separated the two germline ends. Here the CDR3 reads CASSPENGWGTDTQYF. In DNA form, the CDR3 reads TGTGCCAGCTCACCCGAAAACGGTTGGGGCACAGATACGCAGTATTTT.

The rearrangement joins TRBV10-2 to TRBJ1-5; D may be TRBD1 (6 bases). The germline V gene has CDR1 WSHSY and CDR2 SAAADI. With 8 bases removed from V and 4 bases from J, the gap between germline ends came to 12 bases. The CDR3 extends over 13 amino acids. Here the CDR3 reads CASLGTLNQPQHF. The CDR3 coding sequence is TGCGCCAGCCTTGGGACACTTAATCAGCCCCAGCATTTT.

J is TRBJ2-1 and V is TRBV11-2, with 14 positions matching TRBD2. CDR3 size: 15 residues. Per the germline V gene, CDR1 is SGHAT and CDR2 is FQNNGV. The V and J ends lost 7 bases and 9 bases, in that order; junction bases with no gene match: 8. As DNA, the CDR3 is TGTGCCAGCACTGTGGGACTAGCGGGGGCGGGTGAGCAGTTCTTC. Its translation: CASTVGLAGAGEQFF.

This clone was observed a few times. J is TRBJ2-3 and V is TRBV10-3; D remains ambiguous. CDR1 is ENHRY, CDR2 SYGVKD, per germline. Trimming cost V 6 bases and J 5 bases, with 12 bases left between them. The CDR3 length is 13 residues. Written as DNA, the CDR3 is TGTGCCATCAGACCTGACAAGATAGATACGCAGTATTTT. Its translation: CAIRPDKIDTQYF.

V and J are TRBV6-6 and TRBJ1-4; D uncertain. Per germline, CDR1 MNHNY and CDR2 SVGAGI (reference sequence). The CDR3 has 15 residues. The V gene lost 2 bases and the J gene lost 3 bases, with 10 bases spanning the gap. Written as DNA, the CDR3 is TGTGCCAGCAGTTACAGGGAGGTATCTAATGAAAAACTGTTTTTT. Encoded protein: CASSYREVSNEKLFF.

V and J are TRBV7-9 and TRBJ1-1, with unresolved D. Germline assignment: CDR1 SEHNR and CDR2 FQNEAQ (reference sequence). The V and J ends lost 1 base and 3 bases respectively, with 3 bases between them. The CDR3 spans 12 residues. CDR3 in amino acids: CASSLGYTEAFF. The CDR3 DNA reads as TGTGCCAGCAGCTTAGGCTACACTGAAGCTTTCTTT.

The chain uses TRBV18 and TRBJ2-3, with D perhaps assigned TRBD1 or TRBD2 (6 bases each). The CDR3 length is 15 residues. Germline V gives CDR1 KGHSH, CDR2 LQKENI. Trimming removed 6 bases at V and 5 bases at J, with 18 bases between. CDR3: CASSTLSGALDTQYF. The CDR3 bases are TGTGCCAGCTCGACCCTGTCGGGGGCCCTAGATACGCAGTATTTT.

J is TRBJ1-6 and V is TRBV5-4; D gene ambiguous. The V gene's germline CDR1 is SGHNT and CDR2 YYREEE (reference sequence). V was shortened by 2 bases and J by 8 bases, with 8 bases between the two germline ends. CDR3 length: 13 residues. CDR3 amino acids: CASSFGRDSPLHF. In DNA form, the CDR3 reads TGTGCCAGCAGCTTCGGCAGAGATTCACCCCTCCACTTT.

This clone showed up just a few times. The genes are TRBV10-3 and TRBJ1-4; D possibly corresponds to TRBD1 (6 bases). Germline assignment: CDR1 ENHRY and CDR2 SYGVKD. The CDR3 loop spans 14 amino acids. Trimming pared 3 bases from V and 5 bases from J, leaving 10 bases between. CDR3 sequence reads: CAISEGQRNEKLFF. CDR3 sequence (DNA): TGTGCCATCAGTGAAGGACAGAGGAATGAAAAACTGTTTTTT.

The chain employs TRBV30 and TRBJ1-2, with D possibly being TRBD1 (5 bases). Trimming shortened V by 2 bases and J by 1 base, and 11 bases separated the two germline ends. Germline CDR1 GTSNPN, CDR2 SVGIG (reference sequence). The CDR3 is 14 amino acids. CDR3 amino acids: CAWSPGTGNYGYTF. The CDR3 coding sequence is TGTGCCTGGAGTCCGGGGACGGGTAACTATGGCTACACCTTC.

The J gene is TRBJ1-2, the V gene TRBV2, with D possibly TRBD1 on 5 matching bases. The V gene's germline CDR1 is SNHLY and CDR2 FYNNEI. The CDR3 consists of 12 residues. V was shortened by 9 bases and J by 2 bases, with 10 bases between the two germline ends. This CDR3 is CASPTENYGYTF. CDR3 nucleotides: TGTGCCAGTCCGACAGAGAACTATGGCTACACCTTC.